This entry describes one T cell receptor (beta chain). Germline V lookup: CDR1 ENHRY, CDR2 SYGVKD. The V and J ends lost 5 bases and 5 bases respectively, with 9 bases between them. The CDR3 runs to 13 residues. These data originate in a study of CD4+ T cells in melanoma. This table comes from immunoSEQ multiplex PCR, and its TCRdb copy is limited to in-frame clones, with some not included. The data hold 20,000 to 25,000 clones, with roughly 80% observed a single time. This chain uses TRBV10-3 with TRBJ1-4; possible D gene TRBD1, 6 bases. Sequences were obtained from cells from a culture (not recorded whether cultured in vitro). The clonotype was recovered from a human donor with melanoma. CDR3 in DNA: TGTGCCATCAGTAGGGACACGAATGAAAAACTGTTTTTT. Its protein product is CAISRDTNEKLFF.